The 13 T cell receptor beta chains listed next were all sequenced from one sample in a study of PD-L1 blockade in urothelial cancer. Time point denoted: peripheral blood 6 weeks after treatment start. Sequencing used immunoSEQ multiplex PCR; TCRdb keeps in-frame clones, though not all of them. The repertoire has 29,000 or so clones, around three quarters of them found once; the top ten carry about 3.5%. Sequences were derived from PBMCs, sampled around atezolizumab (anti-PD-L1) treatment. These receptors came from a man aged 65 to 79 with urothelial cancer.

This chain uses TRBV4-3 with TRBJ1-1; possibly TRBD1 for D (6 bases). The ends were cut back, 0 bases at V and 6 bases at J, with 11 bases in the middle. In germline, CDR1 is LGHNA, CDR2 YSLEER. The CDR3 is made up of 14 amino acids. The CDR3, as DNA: TGCGCCAGCAGCCAAGATACAGGGAGAGCTGAAGCTTTCTTT. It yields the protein CASSQDTGRAEAFF.

The CDR3 coding sequence is TGCGCCAGCAGGGCGGGACAGCCAGGAATGGTACTCTCATATAATTCACCCCTCCACTTT. Translating it yields CASRAGQPGMVLSYNSPLHF. This sequence joins TRBV5-1 and TRBJ1-6, with 7 positions matching TRBD1. This CDR3 is 20 amino acids long. Trimming at V came to 5 bases and at J to 4 bases, leaving 21 bases not matched to a gene. Germline lookup yields CDR1 SGHRS and CDR2 YFSETQ.

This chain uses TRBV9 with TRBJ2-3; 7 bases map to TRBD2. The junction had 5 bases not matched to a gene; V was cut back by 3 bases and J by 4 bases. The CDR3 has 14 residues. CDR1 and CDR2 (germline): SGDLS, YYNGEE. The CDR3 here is CASSGGSPPDTQYF. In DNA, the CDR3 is TGTGCCAGCAGCGGCGGGAGCCCCCCAGATACGCAGTATTTT.

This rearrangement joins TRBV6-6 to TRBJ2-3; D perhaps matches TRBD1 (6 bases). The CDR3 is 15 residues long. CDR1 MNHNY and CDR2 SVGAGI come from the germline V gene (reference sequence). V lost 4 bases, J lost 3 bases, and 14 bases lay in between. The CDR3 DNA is TGTGCCAGCAGTTCCGGACAGCTTTTGACAGATACGCAGTATTTT. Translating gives CASSSGQLLTDTQYF.

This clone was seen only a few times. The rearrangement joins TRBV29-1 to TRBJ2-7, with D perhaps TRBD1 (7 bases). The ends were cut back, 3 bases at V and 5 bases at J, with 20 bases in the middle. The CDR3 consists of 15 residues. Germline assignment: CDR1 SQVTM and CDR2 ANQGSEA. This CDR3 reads CSVDGGQTSTHEQYF. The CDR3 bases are TGCAGCGTTGACGGGGGACAGACAAGCACCCACGAGCAGTACTTC.

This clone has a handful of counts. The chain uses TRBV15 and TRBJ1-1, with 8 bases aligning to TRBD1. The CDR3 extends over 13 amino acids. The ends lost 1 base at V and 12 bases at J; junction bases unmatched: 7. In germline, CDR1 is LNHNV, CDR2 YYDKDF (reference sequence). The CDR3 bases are TGTGCCACCAGCAGAGGCCCGACAGGGGTAACTTTCTTT. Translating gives CATSRGPTGVTFF.

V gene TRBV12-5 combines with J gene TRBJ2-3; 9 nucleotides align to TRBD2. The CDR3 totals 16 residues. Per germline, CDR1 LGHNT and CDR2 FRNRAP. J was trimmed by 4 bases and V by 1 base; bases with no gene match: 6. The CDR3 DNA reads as TGTGCTAGTGGTTTGGGGCGGGGGGGCCCGTCAGATACGCAGTATTTT. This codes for CASGLGRGGPSDTQYF.

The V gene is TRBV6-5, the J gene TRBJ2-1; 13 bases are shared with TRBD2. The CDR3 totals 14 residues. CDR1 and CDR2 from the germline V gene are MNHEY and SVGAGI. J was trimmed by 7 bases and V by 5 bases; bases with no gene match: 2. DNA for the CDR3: TGTGCCAGCAGTGCGGGACTAGCGGGGAATGAGCAGTTCTTC. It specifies CASSAGLAGNEQFF.

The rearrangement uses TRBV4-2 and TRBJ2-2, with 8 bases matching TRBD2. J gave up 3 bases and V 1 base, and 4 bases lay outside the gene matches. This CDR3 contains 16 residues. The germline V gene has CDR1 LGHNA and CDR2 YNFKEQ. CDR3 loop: CASSQVELADTGELFF. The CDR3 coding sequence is TGTGCCAGCAGCCAAGTTGAACTAGCGGACACCGGGGAGCTGTTTTTT.

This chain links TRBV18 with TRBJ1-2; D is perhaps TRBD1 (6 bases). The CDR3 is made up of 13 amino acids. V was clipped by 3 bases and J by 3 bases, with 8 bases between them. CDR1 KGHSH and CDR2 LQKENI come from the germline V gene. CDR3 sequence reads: CASSPRQDYGYTF. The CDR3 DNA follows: TGTGCCAGCTCACCTCGACAGGACTATGGCTACACCTTC.

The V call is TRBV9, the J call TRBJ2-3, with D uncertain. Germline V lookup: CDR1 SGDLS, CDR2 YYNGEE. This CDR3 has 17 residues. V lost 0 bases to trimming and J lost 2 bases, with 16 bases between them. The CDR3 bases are TGTGCCAGCAGCGTAGCTTGTTGTGACAACGACACAGATACGCAGTATTTT. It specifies CASSVACCDNDTDTQYF.

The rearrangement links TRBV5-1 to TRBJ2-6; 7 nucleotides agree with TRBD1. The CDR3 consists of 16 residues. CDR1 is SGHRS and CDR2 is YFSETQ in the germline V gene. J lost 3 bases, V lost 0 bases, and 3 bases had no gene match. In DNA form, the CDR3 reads TGCGCCAGCAGCTTGGGACAGGGAGATGGGGCCAACGTCCTGACTTTC. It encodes CASSLGQGDGANVLTF.

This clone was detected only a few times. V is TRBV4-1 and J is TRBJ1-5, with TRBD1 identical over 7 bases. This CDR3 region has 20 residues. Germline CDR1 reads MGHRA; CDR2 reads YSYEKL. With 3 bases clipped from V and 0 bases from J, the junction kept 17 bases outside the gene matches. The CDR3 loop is CASSHPTSVTGRYSNQPQHF. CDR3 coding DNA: TGCGCCAGCAGCCACCCCACCTCCGTGACAGGGAGGTATAGCAATCAGCCCCAGCATTTT.